The 10 T cell receptor beta chains given below trace back to one sample, sequenced in a study of a mutant IDH1 vaccine in newly diagnosed glioma. Clones were sequenced by immunoSEQ multiplex PCR, and TCRdb holds only the in-frame ones, with some missing. The data contain under 50,000 clones, 70% to 90% of them singletons. Time point in this sample: week 35, safety follow-up. In every dose of vaccine, 300 ug of mutant IDH1 20-mer peptide was given alongside topical imiquimod. No antigen has been identified for these receptors. This sample comprised PBMCs, obtained from a glioma patient whose treatment included an IDH1 peptide vaccine. The receptors were sampled from a woman in her thirties or forties with glioma.

V gene TRBV7-2 combines with J gene TRBJ2-4; D perhaps matches TRBD2 (6 bases). CDR3 length: 16 residues. Germline CDR1 reads SGHTA; CDR2 reads FQGNSA. V was shortened by 1 base and J by 3 bases, with 13 bases between the two germline ends. CDR3 in amino acids: CASSLDWVGGKNIQYF. The CDR3 DNA reads as TGTGCCAGCAGCTTAGATTGGGTGGGAGGCAAAAACATTCAGTACTTC. The whole variable domain, filled in from reference TRBV7-2 and TRBJ2-4, reads GAGVSQSPSNKVTEKGKDVELRCDPISGHTALYWYRQSLGQGLEFLIYFQGNSAPDKSGLPSDRFSAERTGGSVSTLTIQRTQQEDSAVYLCASSLDWVGGKNIQYFGAGTRLSVL.

V and J are TRBV19 and TRBJ2-5; possible D gene TRBD1, 6 bases. The V end lost 0 bases, the J end lost 1 base, and 9 bases lay between the germline ends. CDR1 LNHDA and CDR2 SQIVND come from the germline V gene (reference sequence). This CDR3 is built from 15 residues. The CDR3: CASSIEGRGQETQYF. The CDR3 coding sequence is TGTGCCAGTAGTATAGAGGGCAGGGGCCAAGAGACCCAGTACTTC.

This clone appeared once. The chain couples TRBV28 to TRBJ1-2; D not certain. The V gene's germline CDR1 is MDHEN and CDR2 SYDVKM. The CDR3 loop spans 11 amino acids. Trimming cost V 5 bases and J 8 bases, with 9 bases left between them. The CDR3 spells CASSKGDGYTF. The CDR3 coding sequence is TGTGCCAGCAGTAAGGGTGACGGCTACACCTTC.

This chain joins TRBV6-6 and TRBJ1-2; the D is unclear. The CDR3 is 13 amino acids. Germline V gene lookup returns CDR1 MNHNY and CDR2 SVGAGI (reference sequence). Between the trimmed V and J ends, which lost 6 bases and 4 bases, there was a span of 12 bases. CDR3 loop: CASSTEGPYGYTF. The CDR3 coding sequence is TGTGCCAGCAGCACGGAAGGGCCCTATGGCTACACCTTC.

The chain carries TRBV9 and TRBJ2-2; 7 nucleotides match TRBD2. Germline-derived CDR1 and CDR2 are SGDLS and YYNGEE. J lost 2 bases, V lost 10 bases, and 8 bases had no gene match. The CDR3 loop spans 14 amino acids. Written as DNA, the CDR3 is TGTGCCCTCCGGGACTACGGAAACACCGGGGAGCTGTTTTTT. Protein product: CALRDYGNTGELFF.

Only a few counts were recorded for this clone. The chain uses TRBV7-8 and TRBJ2-7, with D possibly being TRBD1 (6 bases). Germline V gene lookup returns CDR1 SGHVS and CDR2 FQNEAQ. V was trimmed by 5 bases and J by 3 bases, leaving 11 bases between them. The CDR3 sequence is 13 residues long. CDR3 amino acids: CASSPDRFYEQYF. CDR3 bases: TGTGCCAGCAGCCCCGACAGGTTCTACGAGCAGTACTTC. Supplemented by reference TRBV7-8 and TRBJ2-7, the full variable domain reads GAGVSQSPRYKVAKRGQDVALRCDPISGHVSLFWYQQALGQGPEFLTYFQNEAQLDKSGLPSDRFFAERPEGSVSTLKIQRTQQEDSAVYLCASSPDRFYEQYFGPGTRLTVT.

The chain has TRBV4-2 and TRBJ2-1; 12 positions agree with TRBD2. The CDR3 runs to 17 residues. The V and J ends lost 3 bases and 3 bases, in that order; junction bases with no gene match: 6. CDR1 and CDR2 from the germline V gene are LGHNA and YNFKEQ. The CDR3 DNA reads as TGTGCCAGCAGCCAGCGGACTAGCGGGGTATTCTACAATGAGCAGTTCTTC. This translates into CASSQRTSGVFYNEQFF.

This clone appeared a single time. This chain joins TRBV4-1 and TRBJ2-1; TRBD2 might be the D (6 bases). The CDR3 extends over 16 amino acids. V gave up 0 bases and J gave up 4 bases, with 13 bases separating them. From germline, CDR1 is MGHRA and CDR2 YSYEKL. The CDR3 DNA follows: TGCGCCAGCAGCCAAGATCAGGACTATCAATACAATGAGCAGTTCTTC. This codes for CASSQDQDYQYNEQFF.

The chain couples TRBV2 to TRBJ2-1; maybe TRBD1 (5 bases). V was cut by 4 bases and J by 0 bases, with 10 bases left in between. In germline, CDR1 is SNHLY, CDR2 FYNNEI. This CDR3 has 15 residues. CDR3 DNA sequence: TGTGCCAGCAGTGTGGGTGGGGCCTCCTACAATGAGCAGTTCTTC. It codes for CASSVGGASYNEQFF.

The chain carries TRBV7-9 and TRBJ2-1, with D unclear. Germline assignment: CDR1 SEHNR and CDR2 FQNEAQ (reference sequence). With 2 bases removed from V and 7 bases from J, the gap between germline ends came to 6 bases. The CDR3 totals 12 residues. The CDR3 DNA sequence: TGTGCCAGCAGCTTACAGCCTAATGAGCAGTTCTTC. It codes for CASSLQPNEQFF.